The 8 T cell receptor beta chains below were found in one sample sequenced in a study of blood T cell repertoires in COVID-19. Profiling relied on immunoSEQ multiplex PCR, and the TCRdb table lists in-frame clones only, not all of them. The sample holds around 150,000 clones, 75% to 85% seen once. Sequenced sample: PBMCs or T cells enriched from blood (not recorded which). The receptors here all came from a woman in her sixties or seventies who had recovered from COVID-19.

The V call is TRBV27, the J call TRBJ1-5; no definite D call. Per germline, CDR1 MNHEY and CDR2 SMNVEV (reference sequence). This CDR3 comprises 14 residues. Trimming removed 5 bases from V and 4 bases from J, with 12 bases in between. The CDR3 nucleotides read TGTGCCAGCAGTCCCTGGTCGGGGAATCAGCCCCAGCATTTT. Protein product: CASSPWSGNQPQHF.

V usage is TRBV27 and J usage is TRBJ1-6; D unclear. CDR1 MNHEY and CDR2 SMNVEV come from the germline V gene (reference sequence). This CDR3 is built from 15 residues. V lost 3 bases, J lost 5 bases, and 11 bases lay in between. This chain's CDR3 is CASSFYSGNNSPLHF. The DNA for the CDR3 is TGTGCCAGCAGTTTTTATTCCGGGAATAATTCACCCCTCCACTTT.

V and J are TRBV13 and TRBJ2-3; D unresolved. The CDR3 extends over 14 amino acids. V lost 0 bases and J lost 4, with 8 bases in between. From germline, CDR1 is PRHDT and CDR2 FYEKMQ (reference sequence). Here the CDR3 reads CASSLGVVADTQYF. The CDR3 DNA is TGTGCCAGCAGCTTAGGCGTAGTTGCAGATACGCAGTATTTT. The whole variable domain, remainder taken from reference TRBV13 and TRBJ2-3, is AAGVIQSPRHLIKEKRETATLKCYPIPRHDTVYWYQQGPGQDPQFLISFYEKMQSDKGSIPDRFSAQQFSDYHSELNMSSLELGDSALYFCASSLGVVADTQYFGPGTRLTVL.

The J gene is TRBJ2-1, the V gene TRBV24-1; 13 nucleotides line up with TRBD2. The V segment lost 2 bases and the J segment 8 bases; nucleotides outside the gene matches: 11. The CDR3 sequence is 18 residues long. CDR1 is KGHDR, CDR2 SFDVKD, per germline. CDR3 nucleotides: TGTGCCACCAGTGATTCTCGACTAGCGGGGGGCAACCCCTATGAGCAGTTCTTC. Its protein is CATSDSRLAGGNPYEQFF.

As to this clone: The sample has other DNA sequences that encode this CDR3 too. V usage is TRBV14 and J usage is TRBJ1-2, with TRBD1 identical over 9 bases. The CDR3 is 14 residues long. The V segment lost 3 bases and the J segment 4 bases; nucleotides outside the gene matches: 3. Germline V gene sequence: CDR1 SGHDN, CDR2 FVKESK. The CDR3 sequence: CASSQGQGGYGYTF. The CDR3 DNA follows: TGTGCCAGCAGCCAGGGACAGGGAGGCTATGGCTACACCTTC.

J is TRBJ2-2 and V is TRBV5-1; TRBD1 matches 8 bases. The germline V gene encodes CDR1 SGHRS and CDR2 YFSETQ. Losses at the gene ends were 0 bases for V and 4 bases for J; bases not matched to a gene: 5. There are 16 residues in the CDR3. CDR3 coding DNA: TGCGCCAGCAGCTTGGGGACAGGGATGAGCACCGGGGAGCTGTTTTTT. Translation: CASSLGTGMSTGELFF.

J is TRBJ2-5 and V is TRBV6-1, with 7 bases matching TRBD2. The length of the CDR3 is 19 residues. Germline CDR1 is MNHNS and CDR2 is SASEGT. V trimming: 2 bases; J trimming: 2 bases; junction bases outside the gene matches: 17. The CDR3 nucleotides are TGTGCCAGCAGTGAATCGGGTTCGTTTGGCGGGGGTCGGCAAGAGACCCAGTACTTC. Translation: CASSESGSFGGGRQETQYF.

V gene TRBV9 combines with J gene TRBJ2-7; 10 bases align to TRBD2. Germline V gene lookup returns CDR1 SGDLS and CDR2 YYNGEE. Trimming removed 3 bases from V and 0 bases from J; junction bases left unmatched: 3. This CDR3 has 15 amino acids. The CDR3 is CASSATSGDSYEQYF. CDR3 DNA: TGTGCCAGCAGCGCAACTAGCGGGGACTCCTACGAGCAGTACTTC.